A single sample gave rise to the 16 T cell receptor beta chains below, sequenced in a study of CXCR3-negative and CXCR3-positive naive CD8 T cells. Study-wide findings and caveats: Against CXCR3-negative naive cells, CXCR3-positive naive cells showed more hydrophobic TRB CDR3s.

With UMI labels, 5' RACE was used to prepare the TRB cDNA libraries. TCRdb reworked the 5' RACE reads into one entry per CDR3 protein, no DNA. The sample's table shows tens of thousands of distinct CDR3 sequences. These TCRs are of unknown antigen specificity. Sequencing was done on a sample of naive CXCR3+ CD8+ T cells from blood. Regarding subset: CD45RO-CCR7+CD27+CD95- naive CD8+ T cells expressing CXCR3 (TNR3+). The receptor set was obtained from a human donor in good health. Some clones in this sample may be carry-over from other donors' samples.

V and J are TRBV5-6 and TRBJ2-7. This CDR3 is 13 amino acids long. The germline CDR1 and CDR2 sequences are SGHDT and YYEEEE. The CDR3 loop is CASSPAGHYEQYF.

The chain has TRBV7-6 and TRBJ2-7. CDR1 and CDR2 (germline): SGHVS, FNYEAQ. The CDR3 sequence is 14 residues long. CDR3 sequence reads: CASSFFGPDYEQYF.

The CDR3 region is CASSQDRDSSYNEQFF. V usage is TRBV4-3 and J usage is TRBJ2-1; TCRdb outputs TRBD1, but without DNA this stays unchecked. Germline V gives CDR1 LGHNA, CDR2 YSLEER. There are 16 residues in the CDR3.

The V and J genes are TRBV25-1 and TRBJ1-5. Germline V gives CDR1 MGHDK, CDR2 SYGVNS. This CDR3 is built from 15 residues. The CDR3 sequence is CASSPSAGSNQHQHF.

The chain carries TRBV10-3 and TRBJ2-5; TCRdb selects TRBD1, and the lack of DNA leaves this call unchecked. Per germline, CDR1 ENHRY and CDR2 SYGVKD. CDR3 size: 13 residues. CDR3 sequence: CAISESEGETQYF.

The CDR3 sequence: CASSYRDSPFKNEQFF. The gene calls are TRBV6-5 and TRBJ2-1; with no DNA, the TCRdb D assignment of TRBD1 cannot be verified. This CDR3 spans 16 amino acids. Per germline, CDR1 MNHEY and CDR2 SVGAGI.

This chain links TRBV25-1 with TRBJ2-7; TCRdb designates TRBD1, a call that cannot be tested without DNA. The CDR3 is 15 residues long. Per the germline V gene, CDR1 is MGHDK and CDR2 is SYGVNS. The CDR3 region is CASSEPGQGLYEQYF.

The chain employs TRBV7-7 and TRBJ1-4; TCRdb's assignment of TRBD1 cannot be checked, as there is no DNA. CDR1 SSHAT and CDR2 FNYEAQ come from the germline V gene (reference sequence). CDR3 length: 14 amino acids. This CDR3 reads CASSPLPGGEKLFF.

This chain joins TRBV27 and TRBJ2-2. Looked up from germline, CDR1 is MNHEY and CDR2 is SMNVEV (reference sequence). The CDR3 is 15 residues long. The CDR3 region is CASSLLGYNTGELFF.

The chain is built from TRBV6-6 and TRBJ2-7; the D call of TRBD2 rests on TCRdb alone, since no DNA is present to check it. The CDR3 extends over 15 amino acids. The germline gives CDR1 MNHNY, CDR2 SVGAGI (reference sequence). The CDR3 protein is CASSNLAGVAYEQYF.

The chain couples TRBV28 to TRBJ2-3; TCRdb gives TRBD1 as the D gene, but with no DNA this cannot be confirmed. Looked up from germline, CDR1 is MDHEN and CDR2 is SYDVKM. The CDR3 is made up of 15 amino acids. CDR3 protein: CASGYPGTDTDTQYF.

The chain uses TRBV4-1 and TRBJ2-7; the TCRdb call, TRBD1, lacks DNA for checking. From germline, CDR1 is MGHRA and CDR2 YSYEKL. CDR3 length: 14 amino acids. Here the CDR3 reads CASSHRSADYEQYF.

The chain couples TRBV10-3 to TRBJ2-6. Germline values: CDR1 ENHRY, CDR2 SYGVKD. The CDR3 has 13 amino acids. The CDR3 sequence is CAISDSGAGVLTF.

The chain couples TRBV5-5 to TRBJ2-1; TCRdb selects TRBD2, and the lack of DNA leaves this call unchecked. This CDR3 has 21 amino acids. The germline V gene encodes CDR1 SGHKS and CDR2 YYEKEE (reference sequence). The CDR3 is CASSLAGAGLAGSSPYNEQFF.

The chain couples TRBV7-2 to TRBJ2-3; lacking DNA, the TRBD2 call made by TCRdb goes unchecked. Germline CDR1 reads SGHTA; CDR2 reads FQGNSA. The CDR3 is 14 amino acids. The CDR3: CASSFSGRADTQYF.

The V gene is TRBV5-1, the J gene TRBJ2-7; TCRdb selects TRBD1, and the lack of DNA leaves this call unchecked. The CDR3 covers 13 residues. From germline, CDR1 is SGHRS and CDR2 YFSETQ. CDR3 amino acids: CASTGQGSYEQYF. Full variable domain (outside the CDR3, taken from reference TRBV5-1 and TRBJ2-7): KAGVTQTPRYLIKTRGQQVTLSCSPISGHRSVSWYQQTPGQGLQFLFEYFSETQRNKGNFPGRFSGRQFSNSRSEMNVSTLELGDSALYLCASTGQGSYEQYFGPGTRLTVT.